A selection of T cell receptor beta chains follows, all from one sample in a study of blood T cell repertoires in COVID-19. Method: immunoSEQ multiplex PCR; TCRdb's copy keeps in-frame clones and lacks some. The sample holds about 47,000 clones; nearly 90% are singletons and the top ten take about 2.9%. Sequencing was performed on peripheral blood. The receptor set was obtained from a man in his forties or fifties with active COVID-19. CDR3s include the opening cysteine and the closing phenylalanine or tryptophan. A D gene is named only where the DNA matches it firmly. Clone size is given for some rows only: seen once, a few or many times, or a class if the clone is expanded.

J gene | V gene | clone size | D gene | CDR3 DNA | CDR3 protein
TRBJ1-1 | TRBV25-1 | NA | NA | TGTGCCACCCAAAAGAACACTGAAGCTTTCTTT | CATQKNTEAFF
TRBJ2-6 | TRBV9 | once | NA | TGTGCCAGCAGCGTAGAAAACCGGGGGGCCAACGTCCTGACTTTC | CASSVENRGANVLTF
TRBJ2-1 | TRBV5-1 | NA | NA | TGCGCCAGCAGTGAACGAGGCAATGAGCAGTTCTTC | CASSERGNEQFF
TRBJ2-1 | TRBV24-1 | NA | TRBD2 | TGTGCCACCAGTGATCCAAGCGGGAGCTCCTACAATGAGCAGTTCTTC | CATSDPSGSSYNEQFF
TRBJ2-1 | TRBV7-9 | NA | NA | TGTGCCAGCAGCTTACAGGGTGATGAGCAGTTCTTC | CASSLQGDEQFF
TRBJ1-4 | TRBV5-6 | once | TRBD1 | TGTGCCAGCAGCCCGGGACAGCCCTGGGGAACTAATGAAAAACTGTTTTTT | CASSPGQPWGTNEKLFF
TRBJ2-7 | TRBV19 | few | NA | TGTGCCAGTAGTGTAGGGGGGCACTACTCCTACGAGCAGTACTTC | CASSVGGHYSYEQYF
TRBJ2-1 | TRBV27 | NA | TRBD2 | TGTGCCAGCAGTTTCGGGGGGGAATACAATGAGCAGTTCTTC | CASSFGGEYNEQFF
TRBJ2-2 | TRBV2 | NA | TRBD2 | TGTGCCAGCAGTGACGGAGCGGGGAGGGCGAACACCGGGGAGCTGTTTTTT | CASSDGAGRANTGELFF
TRBJ1-1 | TRBV15 | NA | NA | TGTGCCACCAGCCCTCCCCTGAACACTGAAGCTTTCTTT | CATSPPLNTEAFF
TRBJ1-2 | TRBV19 | NA | NA | TGTGCCAGTAGTATTCTCCCAGGAGGGAATGGCTACACCTTC | CASSILPGGNGYTF
TRBJ2-5 | TRBV4-1 | NA | NA | TGCGCCAGCAGCCAAGACGCCAGGGGGGAAGAGACCCAGTACTTC | CASSQDARGEETQYF
TRBJ1-2 | TRBV11-3 | NA | TRBD1 | TGTGCCAGCAGCATACGGACAGGGGGATACTATGGCTACACCTTC | CASSIRTGGYYGYTF
TRBJ1-5 | TRBV19 | NA | TRBD1 | TGTGCCAGTAGACCACAGGGGGCGAGAAGCAATCAGCCCCAGCATTTT | CASRPQGARSNQPQHF
TRBJ2-1 | TRBV9 | NA | TRBD2 | TGTGCCAGCAGCGTAAGCGGGAGCCTTTACAATGAGCAGTTCTTC | CASSVSGSLYNEQFF
TRBJ2-2 | TRBV7-2 | NA | NA | TGTGCCAGCAGCTTAATTCGCCAGACCGGGGAGCTGTTTTTT | CASSLIRQTGELFF
TRBJ1-3 | TRBV5-1 | NA | NA | TGCGCCAGCAGCTTGTGGTCCCAACACTCTGGAAACACCATATATTTT | CASSLWSQHSGNTIYF
TRBJ2-4 | TRBV4-2 | NA | TRBD2 | TGTGCCAGCAGCCAAGTGGCCACCCCGGGACTAGCGGGAGGGGGGGCCAAAAACATTCAGTACTTC | CASSQVATPGLAGGGAKNIQYF
TRBJ2-1 | TRBV5-1 | NA | NA | TGCGCCAGCAGCTTAAGCCTAGCCCAGACGAATGAGCAGTTCTTC | CASSLSLAQTNEQFF
TRBJ1-1 | TRBV29-1 | NA | TRBD1 | TGCAGCGTCGGCGGACAGGGAGTCCCTGAAGCTTTCTTT | CSVGGQGVPEAFF
TRBJ1-1 | TRBV7-6 | NA | TRBD1 | TGTGCCAGCAGCCCCCGGACAGGGGGTGACACTGAAGCTTTCTTT | CASSPRTGGDTEAFF
TRBJ2-2 | TRBV4-1 | NA | NA | TGCGCCAGCAGCCAAACCTCTCGTTCGACAGTCGGGGAGCTGTTTTTT | CASSQTSRSTVGELFF
TRBJ1-4 | TRBV6-5 | once | NA | TGTGCCAGCAGTTACTCGGGAGTGCTTAATGAAAAACTGTTTTTT | CASSYSGVLNEKLFF
TRBJ1-5 | TRBV5-4 | NA | NA | TGTGCCAGCAGCTTGGGTCCGGGTCAGCCCCAGCATTTT | CASSLGPGQPQHF
TRBJ2-3 | TRBV5-1 | NA | TRBD2 | TGCGCCAGCAGCCGCCAGGGACTAGCGGGAGGGCCCACAGATACGCAGTATTTT | CASSRQGLAGGPTDTQYF
TRBJ1-2 | TRBV6-5 | NA | TRBD1 | TGTGCCAGCACCGACGGACAGGGGGCGGGGGGCTACACCTTC | CASTDGQGAGGYTF
TRBJ1-4 | TRBV5-1 | NA | NA | TGCGCCAGCAGCTTGGCCGGTGTAGGGGCCCCTGAAAAACTGTTTTTT | CASSLAGVGAPEKLFF
TRBJ2-5 | TRBV27 | NA | TRBD2 | TGTGCCAGCAGTTTTGGCGGGAGGGGAAGAAGACCAAGAGAGACCCAGTACTTC | CASSFGGRGRRPRETQYF
TRBJ1-2 | TRBV5-4 | NA | NA | TGTGCCAGCAGCCCGGCCAGGCCCCTTACCCTCTATGGCTACACCTTC | CASSPARPLTLYGYTF
TRBJ1-6 | TRBV9 | NA | TRBD1 | TGTGCCAGCACCTGGACAGGCTCCTATAATTCACCCCTCCACTTT | CASTWTGSYNSPLHF
TRBJ2-7 | TRBV19 | few | TRBD1 | TGTGCCAGTAGTACGGGACAGGTTTTATCCGAGCAGTACTTC | CASSTGQVLSEQYF
TRBJ1-4 | TRBV12-5 | NA | NA | TGTGCTAGTGGTTTATTCACCGGAGAGGGAAAACTGTTTTTT | CASGLFTGEGKLFF
TRBJ2-5 | TRBV6-5 | NA | NA | TGTGCCAGCAGTCCCCAGGAGACCCAGTACTTC | CASSPQETQYF
TRBJ1-1 | TRBV7-8 | NA | TRBD1 | TGTGCCAGCAGCTTGTACGCCGGGACAGGGTGGGAGAACACTGAAGCTTTCTTT | CASSLYAGTGWENTEAFF
TRBJ1-2 | TRBV21-1 | NA | NA | TGTGCCAGCAGCAAGCAGGGGGCGTTCTCCTATGGCTACACCTTC | CASSKQGAFSYGYTF
TRBJ2-2 | TRBV5-6 | NA | NA | TGTGCCAGCAGCTTGATCCAGGGCTACACCGGGGAGCTGTTTTTT | CASSLIQGYTGELFF